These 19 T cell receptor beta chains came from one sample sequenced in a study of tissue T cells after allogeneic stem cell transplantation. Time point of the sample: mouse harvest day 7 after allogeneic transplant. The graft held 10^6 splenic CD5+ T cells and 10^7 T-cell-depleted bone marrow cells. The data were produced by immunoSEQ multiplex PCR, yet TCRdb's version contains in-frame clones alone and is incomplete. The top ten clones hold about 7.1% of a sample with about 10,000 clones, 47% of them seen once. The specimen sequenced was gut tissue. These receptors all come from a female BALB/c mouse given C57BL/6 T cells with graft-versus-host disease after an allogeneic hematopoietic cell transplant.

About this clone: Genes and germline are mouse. The CDR3 sequence is CASSYRNTEVFF. CDR3 DNA, as far as it was read: TGTGCCAGCAGCTACAGAAACACAGAAGTCTTC. V gene TRBV4 combines with J gene TRBJ1-1; D not resolved. The read ends 1 residue shy of where the CDR3 ends; the end is completed using the germline J gene. CDR1 and CDR2 (germline): LGHDT, YNNKQL (reference sequence). V was trimmed by 3 bases and J by 1 base, leaving 3 bases between them. The CDR3 consists of 12 residues.

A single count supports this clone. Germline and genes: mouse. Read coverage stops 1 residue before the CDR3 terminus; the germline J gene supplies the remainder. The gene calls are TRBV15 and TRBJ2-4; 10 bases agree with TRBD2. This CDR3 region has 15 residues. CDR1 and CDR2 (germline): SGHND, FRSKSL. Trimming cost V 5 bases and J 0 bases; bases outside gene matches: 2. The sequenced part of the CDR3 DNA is TGTGCCAGCAGTCGGGACTGGGGAAGTCAAAACACCTTGTAC. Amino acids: CASSRDWGSQNTLY. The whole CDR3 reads CASSRDWGSQNTLYF.

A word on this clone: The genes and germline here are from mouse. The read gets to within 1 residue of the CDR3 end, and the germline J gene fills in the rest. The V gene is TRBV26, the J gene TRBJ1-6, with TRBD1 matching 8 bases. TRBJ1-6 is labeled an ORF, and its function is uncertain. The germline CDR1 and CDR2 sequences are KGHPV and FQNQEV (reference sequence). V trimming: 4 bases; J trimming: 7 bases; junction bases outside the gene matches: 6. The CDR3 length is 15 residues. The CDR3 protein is CASSRTGKGNSPLYF. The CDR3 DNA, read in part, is TGTGCCAGCAGTCGGACAGGGAAAGGGAATTCGCCCCTCTAC.

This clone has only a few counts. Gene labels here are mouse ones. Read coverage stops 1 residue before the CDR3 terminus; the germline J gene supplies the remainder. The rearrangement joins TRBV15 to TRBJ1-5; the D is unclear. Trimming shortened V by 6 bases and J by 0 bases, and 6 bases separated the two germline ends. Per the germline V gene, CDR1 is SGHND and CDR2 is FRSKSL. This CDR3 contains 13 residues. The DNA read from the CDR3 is TGTGCCAGCAGCGGGAATAACAACCAGGCTCCGCTT. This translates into CASSGNNNQAPL. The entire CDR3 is CASSGNNNQAPLF.

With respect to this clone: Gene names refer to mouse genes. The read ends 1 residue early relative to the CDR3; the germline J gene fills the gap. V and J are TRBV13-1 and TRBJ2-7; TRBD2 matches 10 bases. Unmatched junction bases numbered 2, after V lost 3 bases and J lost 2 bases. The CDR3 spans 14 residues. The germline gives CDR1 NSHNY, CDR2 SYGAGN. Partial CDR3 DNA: TGTGCCAGCAGTGCCGGGACTGGGGCCTATGAACAGTAC. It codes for CASSAGTGAYEQY. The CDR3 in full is CASSAGTGAYEQYF.

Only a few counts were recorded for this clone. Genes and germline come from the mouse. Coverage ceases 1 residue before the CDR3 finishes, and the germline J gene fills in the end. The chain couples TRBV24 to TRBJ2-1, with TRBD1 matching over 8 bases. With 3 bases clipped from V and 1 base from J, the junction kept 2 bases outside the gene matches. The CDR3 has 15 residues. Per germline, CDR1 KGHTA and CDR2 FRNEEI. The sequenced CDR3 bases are TGTGCCAGCAGTCTTAGGGACAGGAACTATGCTGAGCAGTTC. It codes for CASSLRDRNYAEQF. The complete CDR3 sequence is CASSLRDRNYAEQFF.

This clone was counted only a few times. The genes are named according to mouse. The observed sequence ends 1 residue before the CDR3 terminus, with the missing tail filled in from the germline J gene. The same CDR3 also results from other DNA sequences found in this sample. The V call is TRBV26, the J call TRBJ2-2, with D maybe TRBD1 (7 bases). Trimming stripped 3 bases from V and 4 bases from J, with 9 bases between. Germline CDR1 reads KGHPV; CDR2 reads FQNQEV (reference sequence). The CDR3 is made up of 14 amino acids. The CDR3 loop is CASSLQGGTGQLYF. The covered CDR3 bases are TGTGCCAGCAGTCTCCAGGGGGGCACCGGGCAGCTCTAC.

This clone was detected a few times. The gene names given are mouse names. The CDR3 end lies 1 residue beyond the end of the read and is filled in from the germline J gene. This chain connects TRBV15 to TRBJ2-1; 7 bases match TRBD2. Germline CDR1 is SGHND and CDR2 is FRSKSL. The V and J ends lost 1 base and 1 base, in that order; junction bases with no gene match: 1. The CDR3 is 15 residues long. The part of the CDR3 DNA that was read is TGTGCCAGCAGTTTAGATGGGGGGAACTATGCTGAGCAGTTC. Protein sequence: CASSLDGGNYAEQF. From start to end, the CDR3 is CASSLDGGNYAEQFF. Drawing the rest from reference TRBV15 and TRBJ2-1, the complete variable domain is DAGVTQTPRHEVAEKGQTIILKCEPVSGHNDLFWYRQTKIQGLELLSYFRSKSLMEDGGAFKDRFKAEMLNSSFSTLKIQPTEPKDSAVYLCASSLDGGNYAEQFFGPGTRLTVL.

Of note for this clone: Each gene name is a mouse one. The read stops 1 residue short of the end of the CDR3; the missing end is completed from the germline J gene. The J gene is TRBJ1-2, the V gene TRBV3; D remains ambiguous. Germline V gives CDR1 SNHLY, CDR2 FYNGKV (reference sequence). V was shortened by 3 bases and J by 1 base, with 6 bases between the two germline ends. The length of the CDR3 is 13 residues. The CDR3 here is CASSLTLNSDYTF. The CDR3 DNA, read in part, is TGTGCCAGCAGCTTGACATTAAACTCCGACTACACC.

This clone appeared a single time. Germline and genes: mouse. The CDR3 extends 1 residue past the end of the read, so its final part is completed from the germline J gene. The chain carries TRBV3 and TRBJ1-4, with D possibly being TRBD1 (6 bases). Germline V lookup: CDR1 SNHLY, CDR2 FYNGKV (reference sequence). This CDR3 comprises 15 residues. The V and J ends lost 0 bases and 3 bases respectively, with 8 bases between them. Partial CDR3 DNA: TGTGCCAGCAGCTTAGCCGGGGGCCCCAACGAAAGATTATTT. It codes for CASSLAGGPNERLF. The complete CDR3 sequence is CASSLAGGPNERLFF.

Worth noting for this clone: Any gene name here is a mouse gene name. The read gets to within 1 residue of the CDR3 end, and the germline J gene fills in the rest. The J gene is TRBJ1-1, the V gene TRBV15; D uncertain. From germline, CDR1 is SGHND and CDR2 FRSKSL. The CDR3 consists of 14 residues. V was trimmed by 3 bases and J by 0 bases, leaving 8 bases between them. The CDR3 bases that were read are TGTGCCAGCAGTTTGACACCTGCAAACACAGAAGTCTTC. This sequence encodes CASSLTPANTEVF. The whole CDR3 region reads CASSLTPANTEVFF.

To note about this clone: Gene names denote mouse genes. CDR3 in amino acids: CASSLSRDKNSGNTLYF. Incomplete CDR3 DNA: TGTGCCAGCAGTCTGTCGCGGGACAAGAATTCTGGAAATACGCTCTAT. The chain joins TRBV26 to TRBJ1-3, with a weak D call TRBD1 (6 bases). The CDR3 end falls 1 residue outside the read, so it is completed with the germline J gene. This CDR3 is built from 17 residues. The V gene lost 0 bases and the J gene lost 0 bases, with 12 bases spanning the gap. Germline CDR1 and CDR2: KGHPV and FQNQEV (reference sequence). Based on the CDR3 plus reference TRBV26 and TRBJ1-3, the full variable domain is NSKVIQTPRYLVKGQGQKAKMRCIPEKGHPVVFWYQQNKNNEFKFLINFQNQEVLQQIDMTEKRFSAECPSNSPCSLEIQSSEAGDSALYLCASSLSRDKNSGNTLYFGEGSRLIVV.

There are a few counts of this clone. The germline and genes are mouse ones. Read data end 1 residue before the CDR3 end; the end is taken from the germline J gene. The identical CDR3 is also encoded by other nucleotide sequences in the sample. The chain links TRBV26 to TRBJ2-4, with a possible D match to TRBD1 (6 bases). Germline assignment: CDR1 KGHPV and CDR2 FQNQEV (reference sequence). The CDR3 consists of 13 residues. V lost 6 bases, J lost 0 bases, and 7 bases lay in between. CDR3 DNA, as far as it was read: TGTGCCAGCAGCAGGGGTAGTCAAAACACCTTGTAC. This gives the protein CASSRGSQNTLY. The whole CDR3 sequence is CASSRGSQNTLYF.

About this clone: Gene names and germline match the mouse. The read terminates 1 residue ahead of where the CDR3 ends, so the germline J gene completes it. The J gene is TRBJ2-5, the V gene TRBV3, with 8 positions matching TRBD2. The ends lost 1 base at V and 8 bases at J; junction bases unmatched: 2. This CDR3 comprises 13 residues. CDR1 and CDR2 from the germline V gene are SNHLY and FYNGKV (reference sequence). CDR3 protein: CASSLELGATQYF. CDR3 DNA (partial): TGTGCCAGCAGCTTAGAACTGGGGGCCACCCAGTAC.

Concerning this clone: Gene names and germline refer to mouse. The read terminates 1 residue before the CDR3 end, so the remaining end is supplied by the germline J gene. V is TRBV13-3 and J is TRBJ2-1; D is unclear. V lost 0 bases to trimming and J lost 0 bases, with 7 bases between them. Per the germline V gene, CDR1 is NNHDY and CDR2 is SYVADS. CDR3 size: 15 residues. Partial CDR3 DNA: TGTGCCAGCAGTGATGTCTCACATAACTATGCTGAGCAGTTC. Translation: CASSDVSHNYAEQF. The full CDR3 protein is CASSDVSHNYAEQFF.

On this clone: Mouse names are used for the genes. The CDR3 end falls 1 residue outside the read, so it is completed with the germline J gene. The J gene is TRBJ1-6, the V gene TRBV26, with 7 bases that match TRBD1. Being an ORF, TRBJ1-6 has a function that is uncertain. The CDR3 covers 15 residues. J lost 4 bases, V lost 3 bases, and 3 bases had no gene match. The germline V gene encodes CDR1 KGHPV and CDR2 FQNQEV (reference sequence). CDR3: CASSLGRGYNSPLYF. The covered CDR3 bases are TGTGCCAGCAGTCTAGGCAGGGGGTATAATTCGCCCCTCTAC.

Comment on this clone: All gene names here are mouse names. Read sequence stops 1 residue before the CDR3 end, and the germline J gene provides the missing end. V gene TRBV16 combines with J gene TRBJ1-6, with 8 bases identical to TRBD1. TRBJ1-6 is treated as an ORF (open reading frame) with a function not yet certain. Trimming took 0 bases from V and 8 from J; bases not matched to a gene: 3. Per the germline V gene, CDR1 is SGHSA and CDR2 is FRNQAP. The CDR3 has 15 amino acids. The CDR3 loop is CASSLDDRGYSPLYF. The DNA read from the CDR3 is TGTGCAAGCAGCTTAGATGACAGGGGCTATTCGCCCCTCTAC.

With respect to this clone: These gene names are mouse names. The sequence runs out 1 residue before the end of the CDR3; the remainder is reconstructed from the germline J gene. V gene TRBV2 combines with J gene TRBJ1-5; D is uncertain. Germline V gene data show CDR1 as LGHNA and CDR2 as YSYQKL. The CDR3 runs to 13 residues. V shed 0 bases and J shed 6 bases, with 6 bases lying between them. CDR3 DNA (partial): TGTGCCAGCAGCCAAGAGGGATTCCAGGCTCCGCTT. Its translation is CASSQEGFQAPL. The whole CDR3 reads CASSQEGFQAPLF.

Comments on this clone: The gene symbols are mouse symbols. The covered CDR3 bases are TGTGCAAGCAGCTTAGAGGACAGTAACACAGAAGTCTTC. Encoded protein: CASSLEDSNTEVF. The full CDR3 protein is CASSLEDSNTEVFF. The chain carries TRBV16 and TRBJ1-1; a weak D match, TRBD1 (6 bases). The CDR3 end lies 1 residue beyond the end of the read and is filled in from the germline J gene. The length of the CDR3 is 14 residues. Trimming left V 0 bases short and J 2 bases short, with 7 bases between. The germline V gene has CDR1 SGHSA and CDR2 FRNQAP.